This entry is about one T cell receptor beta chain. This clonotype was seen many times. Its target antigen remains unknown. No per-base quality is available; no much larger clone lies one base away. This sample is part of a study of tumor-infiltrating lymphocytes in oesophageal squamous cell carcinoma (dated by TCRdb to about 2016). The library was obtained by PCR. For sequencing, an Illumina HiSeq 2000 was employed. TCRdb reworked the public reads: Q25 trimming with fastp, MiXCR clone assembly, productive beta chains retained. CDR3 protein duplicates are merged, each entry listing the most common genes and DNA. A total of several thousand distinct CDR3 sequences appear in this sample, approximately 20% of them only once. The top ten clones comprise 50% of the sample. For this chain, trimming is 4 bases at the V end and 4 bases at the J end, and the number of junction bases without a gene match is 10. Including the terminal cysteine and phenylalanine, the CDR3 comprises 18 residues. Only the CDR3 part of the read is kept: 54 bases, read in frame from the first base. Via the germline V gene (reference sequence), CDR1 is MNHEY and CDR2 SMNVEV.

The receptor comes from a male donor with esophageal squamous cell carcinoma. Sequenced: normal esophageal tissue next to the tumor. This receptor chain uses TRBV27 and TRBJ2-2; 12 central bases correspond to TRBD2. The CDR3 is CASSSPSTSGGPTGELFF. The DNA is TGTGCCAGCAGTTCCCCCTCCACTAGCGGGGGGCCCACCGGGGAGCTGTTTTTT.